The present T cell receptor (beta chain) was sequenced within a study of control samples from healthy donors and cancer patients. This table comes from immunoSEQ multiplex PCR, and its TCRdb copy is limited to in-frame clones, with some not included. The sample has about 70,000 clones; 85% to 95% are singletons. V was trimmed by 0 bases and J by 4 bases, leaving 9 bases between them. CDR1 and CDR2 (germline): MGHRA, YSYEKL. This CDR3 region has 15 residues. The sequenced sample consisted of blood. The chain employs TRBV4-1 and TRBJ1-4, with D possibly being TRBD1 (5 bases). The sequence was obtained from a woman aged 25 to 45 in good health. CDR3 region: CASSQDGGVNEKLFF. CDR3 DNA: TGCGCCAGCAGCCAAGATGGGGGGGTTAATGAAAAACTGTTTTTT.